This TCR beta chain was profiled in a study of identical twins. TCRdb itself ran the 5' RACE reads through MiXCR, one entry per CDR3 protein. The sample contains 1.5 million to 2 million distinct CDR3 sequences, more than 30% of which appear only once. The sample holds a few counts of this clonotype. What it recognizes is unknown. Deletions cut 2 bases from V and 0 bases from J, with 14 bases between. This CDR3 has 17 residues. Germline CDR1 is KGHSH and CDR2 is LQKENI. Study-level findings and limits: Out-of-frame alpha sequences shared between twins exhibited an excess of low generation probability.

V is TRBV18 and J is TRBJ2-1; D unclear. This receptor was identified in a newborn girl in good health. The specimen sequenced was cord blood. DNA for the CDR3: TGTGCCAGCTCACCAATTAGTGCCAGCAGCTCCTACAATGAGCAGTTCTTC. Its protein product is CASSPISASSSYNEQFF.